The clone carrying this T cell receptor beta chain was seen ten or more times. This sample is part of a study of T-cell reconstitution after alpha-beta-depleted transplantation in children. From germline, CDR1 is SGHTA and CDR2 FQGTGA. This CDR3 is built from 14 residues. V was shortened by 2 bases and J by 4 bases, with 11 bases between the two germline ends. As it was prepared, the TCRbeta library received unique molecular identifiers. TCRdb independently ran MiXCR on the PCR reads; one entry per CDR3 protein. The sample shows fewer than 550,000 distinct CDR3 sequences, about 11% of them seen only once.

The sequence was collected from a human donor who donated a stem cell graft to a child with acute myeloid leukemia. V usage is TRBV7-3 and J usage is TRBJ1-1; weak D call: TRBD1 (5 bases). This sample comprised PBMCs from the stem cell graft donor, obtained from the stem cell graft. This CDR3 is CASSLGGLGTEAFF. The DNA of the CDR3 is TGTGCCAGCAGCTTAGGGGGATTAGGCACTGAAGCTTTCTTT.